This T cell receptor beta chain was recovered during a study of blood T cell repertoires in COVID-19. Overall study context: Samples came from the United States, Italy and Spain, spanning acute and convalescent COVID-19. The cDNA or gDNA used as material had been derived from T cells, B-cell-depleted T cells, or PBMCs.

Per the authors' pipeline: Amplification of reference gene primers was used by the study to estimate nucleated cell counts. Clones were read by immunoSEQ multiplex PCR, and TCRdb kept only the in-frame ones, dropping some. The V and J calls and clone size are taken from that table; D and trimming were inferred from the DNA. The data show roughly 150,000 clones, with 88% seen just once and approximately 2.1% held by the top ten. This CDR3 has 14 residues. Germline V CDR1 and CDR2: MDHEN, SYDVKM. Trimming cost V 3 bases and J 2 bases, with 10 bases left between them. V is TRBV28 and J is TRBJ1-1; D is possibly TRBD1 (5 bases). The specimen sequenced was peripheral blood. This TCR was sampled from a man in his fifties who had recovered from COVID-19. The CDR3 DNA follows: TGTGCCAGCAGTTTCGATCAGGGTAACACTGAAGCTTTCTTT. It translates to CASSFDQGNTEAFF.